These 10 T cell receptor beta chains share one sample of origin, sequenced in a study of type 1 and type 2 diabetes patients. PCR was run on genomic DNA. A primer set of 30 forward and 13 reverse primers amplified the CDR3. MiXCR was run by TCRdb on the multiplex PCR reads, yielding one entry per CDR3 protein. The data show some 250,000 distinct CDR3 sequences, more than 40% seen once. The sequenced sample was peripheral blood mononuclear cells (PBMCs). These receptors originate from a man between 18 and 29 years old with type 2 diabetes.

Of note for this clonotype: A much larger clone is a single base away; this may be a read error. The chain carries TRBV19 and TRBJ1-1; D uncertain. Germline values: CDR1 LNHDA, CDR2 SQIVND (reference sequence). CDR3 size: 14 residues. V was clipped by 1 base and J by 1 base, with 7 bases between them. CDR3 region: CASSIGRTNTEAFF. In DNA, the CDR3 is TGTGCCAGTAGTATAGGCCGGACGAACACTGAAGCTTTCTTT.

This clonotype was observed once. The chain is built from TRBV29-1 and TRBJ2-3, with D perhaps matching TRBD2 (7 bases). Germline V gene data show CDR1 as SQVTM and CDR2 as ANQGSEA. Trimming shortened V by 7 bases and J by 4 bases, and 9 bases separated the two germline ends. This CDR3 contains 11 residues. Here the CDR3 DNA reads TGCAGCGCGGGGGGCGCAGATACGCAGTATTTT. Translated: CSAGGADTQYF.

This clonotype has more than one count but fewer than ten. The CDR3 sequence: CASSLGQQGQFF. DNA for the CDR3: TGTGCCAGCAGCCTTGGACAACAGGGGCAGTTCTTC. J is TRBJ2-1 and V is TRBV14; D perhaps matches TRBD1 (6 bases). CDR1 SGHDN and CDR2 FVKESK come from the germline V gene. This CDR3 is 12 amino acids long. V gave up 4 bases and J gave up 12 bases, with 13 bases separating them. Based on the CDR3 plus reference TRBV14 and TRBJ2-1, the full variable domain is EAGVTQFPSHSVIEKGQTVTLRCDPISGHDNLYWYRRVMGKEIKFLLHFVKESKQDESGMPNNRFLAERTGGTYSTLKVQPAELEDSGVYFCASSLGQQGQFFGPGTRLTVL.

The CDR3 protein is CAWGTYNEQFF. In nucleotides, the CDR3 is TGTGCCTGGGGGACCTACAATGAGCAGTTCTTC. The chain has TRBV30 and TRBJ2-1, with no clear D. Germline V lookup: CDR1 GTSNPN, CDR2 SVGIG (reference sequence). This CDR3 is 11 amino acids long. The germline V and J ends were trimmed by 5 bases and 2 bases, with 4 bases remaining between them.

V usage is TRBV4-3 and J usage is TRBJ2-7; 7 nucleotides match TRBD2. The CDR3 is made up of 15 amino acids. Germline V gene lookup returns CDR1 LGHNA and CDR2 YSLEER. The V gene end was trimmed by 0 bases and the J gene end by 2 bases; junction bases not matched to a gene: 4. The CDR3 bases are TGCGCCAGCAGCCAAGAGCGGGGGACCCCCTACGAGCAGTACTTC. Translating it yields CASSQERGTPYEQYF.

The gene calls are TRBV28 and TRBJ1-2; D call uncertain. This CDR3 has 12 residues. Looked up from germline, CDR1 is MDHEN and CDR2 is SYDVKM. Deletions cut 3 bases from V and 5 bases from J, with 7 bases between. The chain's CDR3 is CASSFGVYGYTF. As DNA, the CDR3 is TGTGCCAGCAGTTTTGGGGTTTATGGCTACACCTTC.

A few counts support this clonotype. This rearrangement joins TRBV2 to TRBJ2-3, with TRBD2 identical over 8 bases. V lost 5 bases, J lost 1 base, and 5 bases stayed unmatched. The CDR3 is 15 residues long. The V gene's germline CDR1 is SNHLY and CDR2 FYNNEI. For the CDR3, the DNA is TGTGCCAGCAGTCCTAACGGGGGGGGCACAGATACGCAGTATTTT. Translated: CASSPNGGGTDTQYF.

The chain recombines TRBV12-3 or TRBV12-4 with TRBJ2-3, with D uncertain. Deletions cut 6 bases from V and 6 bases from J, with 10 bases between. The CDR3 length is 12 residues. CDR3 region: CASRVIGDTQYF. CDR3 DNA sequence: TGTGCCAGCAGGGTGATAGGGGATACGCAGTATTTT.

This clonotype was seen a few times. V gene TRBV19 combines with J gene TRBJ2-7; 7 nucleotides line up with TRBD1. The ends lost 3 bases at V and 2 bases at J; junction bases unmatched: 4. The CDR3 has 14 amino acids. CDR1 and CDR2 from the germline V gene are LNHDA and SQIVND (reference sequence). Written as DNA, the CDR3 is TGTGCCAGTAGTATCCGGGACAGTACCTACGAGCAGTACTTC. Translating gives CASSIRDSTYEQYF.

Worth noting for this clonotype: This may be a read error, as it is one base from a much larger clone. The rearrangement joins TRBV27 to TRBJ2-7; D perhaps matches TRBD2 (5 bases). CDR3 length: 12 residues. The germline gives CDR1 MNHEY, CDR2 SMNVEV (reference sequence). The ends were cut back, 5 bases at V and 2 bases at J, with 7 bases in the middle. For the CDR3, the DNA is TGTGCCAGCAGTGCTAGCCCCTACGAGCAGTACTTC. Translating it yields CASSASPYEQYF.